This T cell receptor (beta chain) was observed in a study of OX40 agonist ivuxolimab in advanced cancers. This table comes from immunoSEQ multiplex PCR, and its TCRdb copy is limited to in-frame clones, with some not included. The data show about 81,000 clones, about 86% seen once. The ends were cut back, 4 bases at V and 2 bases at J, with 15 bases in the middle. The germline CDR1 and CDR2 sequences are SNHLY and FYNNEI. The CDR3 covers 16 residues. The receptor's source is an adult with an advanced solid tumor such as melanoma, head and neck, liver or kidney cancer. V and J are TRBV2 and TRBJ1-5; perhaps TRBD1 as D (5 bases). This specimen was CD4+ or CD8+ T cells sorted from blood, taken in a trial of the OX40 agonist ivuxolimab. DNA for the CDR3: TGTGCCAGCAGTGGGGCCGGACACCTCGGCAATCAGCCCCAGCATTTT. As protein: CASSGAGHLGNQPQHF.